The rows below give T cell receptor beta chains drawn from one sample of a study of blood T cells in healthy people across ages. A single record per CDR3 protein comes from TCRdb applying MiXCR to the 5' RACE reads. The sample yields about 800,000 distinct CDR3 sequences, around 50% seen once. Input material: blood. The receptors derive from a man aged 80 or over in good health. The conserved cysteine and the conserved F or W are not part of the CDR3 here.

V	J	CDR3
TRBV12-3/TRBV12-4	TRBJ1-4	ASSLAFTTNEKLF
TRBV5-1	TRBJ1-2	ASSLGIGADYGYT
TRBV7-2	TRBJ1-1	ASSPRTAYTEAF
TRBV9	TRBJ1-1	ASSVASGGTEAF
TRBV9	TRBJ2-7	ASSVNPVSYEQY
TRBV12-3/TRBV12-4	TRBJ1-1	ASSSYRGASRNTEAF
TRBV24-1	TRBJ2-1	ATRLGFDNKQF
TRBV5-1	TRBJ2-3	ASSPSSGQGPDTQY
TRBV5-1	TRBJ2-3	ASNDRGATDTQY
TRBV6-5	TRBJ2-2	ASRNNTGELF
TRBV12-3/TRBV12-4	TRBJ2-1	ASSQQLAGVYNEQF
TRBV5-6	TRBJ1-3	ASSLVGTASGNTIY
TRBV10-3	TRBJ2-3	AISENGGGTDTQY
TRBV7-2	-	ASSLADSYSYNEQY
TRBV7-2	TRBJ2-5	ASSLALEAGGRGETQY
TRBV4-3	TRBJ1-2	ASSQETREGGYT
TRBV20-1	TRBJ1-2	SASLEGQGLGGYT
TRBV6-5	TRBJ2-4	ASSYGHTSIQY
TRBV7-2	TRBJ2-5	ASSLQDRQETQY
TRBV6-2/TRBV6-3	TRBJ1-2	ASSYGRNYGYT
TRBV5-5	TRBJ2-5	ASRKGLLETQY
TRBV5-1	-	ASSSLAQDEQY
TRBV5-1	TRBJ2-7	ASSFGAYSSEQY
TRBV20-1	TRBJ2-1	SADRRTSGRAYPTYNEQF
TRBV7-2	TRBJ2-7	ASSSLTSGGPSSSYEQY
TRBV5-1	TRBJ2-7	ASSLGFGQGGEQY